The entry below gives a single T cell receptor (beta chain) sequence along with its context. V was cut by 2 bases and J by 4 bases, with 8 bases left in between. Germline loops: CDR1 MNHEY, CDR2 SVGAGI. The CDR3 has 13 amino acids. This specimen comes from a study of blood T cell repertoires in COVID-19. Assay: immunoSEQ multiplex PCR; the TCRdb copy retains only in-frame clones and omits some. The table lists approximately 210,000 clones, around 88% of them singletons. The chain is built from TRBV6-5 and TRBJ1-1; D is perhaps TRBD1 (5 bases). This TCR came from a man aged 50 or older with active or convalescent COVID-19. Sequencing input: peripheral blood. CDR3 DNA sequence: TGTGCCAGCAGTTACGACAGCCGCACTGAAGCTTTCTTT. The encoded protein is CASSYDSRTEAFF.